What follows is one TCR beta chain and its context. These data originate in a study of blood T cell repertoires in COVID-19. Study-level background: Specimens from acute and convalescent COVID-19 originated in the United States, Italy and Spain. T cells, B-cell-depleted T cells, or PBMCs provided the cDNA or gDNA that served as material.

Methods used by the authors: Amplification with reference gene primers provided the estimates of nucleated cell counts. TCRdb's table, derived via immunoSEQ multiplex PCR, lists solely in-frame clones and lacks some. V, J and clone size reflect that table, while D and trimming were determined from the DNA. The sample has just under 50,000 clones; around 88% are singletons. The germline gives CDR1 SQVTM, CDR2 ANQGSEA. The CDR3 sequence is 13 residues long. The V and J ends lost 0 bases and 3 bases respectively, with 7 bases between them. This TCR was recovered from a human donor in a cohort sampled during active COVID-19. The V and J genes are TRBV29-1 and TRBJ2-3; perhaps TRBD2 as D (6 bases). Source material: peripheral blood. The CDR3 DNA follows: TGCAGCGTTGAAGAAGGAGGGACAGATACGCAGTATTTT. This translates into CSVEEGGTDTQYF.